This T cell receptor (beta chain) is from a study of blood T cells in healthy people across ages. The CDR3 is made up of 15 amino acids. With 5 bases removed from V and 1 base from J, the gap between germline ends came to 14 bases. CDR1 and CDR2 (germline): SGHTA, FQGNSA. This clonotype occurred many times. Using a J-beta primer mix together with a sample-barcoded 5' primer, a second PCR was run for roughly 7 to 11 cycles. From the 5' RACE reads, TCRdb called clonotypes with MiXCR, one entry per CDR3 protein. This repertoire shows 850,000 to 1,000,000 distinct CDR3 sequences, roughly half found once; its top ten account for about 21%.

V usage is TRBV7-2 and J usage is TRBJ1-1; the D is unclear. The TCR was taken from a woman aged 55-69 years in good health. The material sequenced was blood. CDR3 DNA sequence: TGTGCCAGCAGCCACTCGGTGGGAGCGAACACTGAAGCTTTCTTT. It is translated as CASSHSVGANTEAFF.